These 2 T cell receptor beta chains were all obtained from the same sample, sequenced in a study of metastatic and nonmetastatic thyroid tumors. TCRdb re-called clones via MiXCR from the PCR reads. The sample contains 20,000 to 30,000 clones, around 20% of which appear only once. Every patient underwent thyroid surgery untreated. Sequencing was done on a sample of blood. Receptor source: a female donor with papillary thyroid cancer or a benign thyroid nodule (not recorded which). Some clones in this sample may be carry-over from other donors' samples.

There are many counts of this clone. Other DNA sequences in the same sample also yield this CDR3. J is TRBJ2-5 and V is TRBV2, with D maybe TRBD2 (5 bases). CDR1 is SNHLY and CDR2 is FYNNEI in the germline V gene. V lost 5 bases to trimming and J lost 4 bases, with 11 bases between them. The CDR3 spans 13 residues. The DNA of the CDR3 is TGTGCCAGCAGTAGGGAGATGGGAGAGACCCAGTACTTC. Encoded protein: CASSREMGETQYF.

The table lists this clone with many counts. The chain couples TRBV20-1 to TRBJ2-1; perhaps TRBD1 as D (6 bases). This CDR3 is built from 11 residues. Germline CDR1 and CDR2: DFQATT and SNEGSKA (reference sequence). V was trimmed by 3 bases and J by 6 bases, leaving 6 bases between them. As DNA, the CDR3 is TGCAGTGCTAGCAGGGGCAATGAGCAGTTCTTC. Translation: CSASRGNEQFF.